This T cell receptor beta chain was sequenced for a study of post-analysis software for immune sequencing data. Study-wide results and limits: Controls had lower frequencies than patients of about 5 TRBV segments, which included TRBV5-6, TRBV5-1 and TRBV20-1. Controls' normalized Chao1 diversity significantly exceeded that of multiple sclerosis patients.

Germline values: CDR1 ENHRY, CDR2 SYGVKD. The CDR3 is 16 residues long. Note on this clonotype: Its antigen is not known. One end of the junction varies from germline; a read error may be responsible.

Each TCR beta cDNA library carried unique molecular identifiers. Each CDR3 protein is one row after TCRdb ran MiXCR on the PCR reads. The sample consists of about 540,000 distinct CDR3 sequences, approximately 31% of them appearing once. The chain combines TRBV10-3 with TRBJ2-6; D is uncertain. Sequences were obtained from blood. This TCR derives from a girl aged 2 to 17 with multiple sclerosis. CDR3 coding DNA: TGTGCCATCAGTCTACCCGAGGTCTCTGGGACCAACGTCCTGACTTTC. Protein: CAISLPEVSGTNVLTF.